This T cell receptor beta chain comes out of a study of PD-1 blockade in classical Hodgkin lymphoma. Relapse was seen in all patients after autologous stem cell transplantation, and brentuximab vedotin exposure was variable. With magnetic negative selection, CD4+ T cells were purified from PBMCs that had been thawed. Broader study findings: After ASCT, patients who started nivolumab under 1 year later were excluded.

V shed 1 base and J shed 7 bases, with 10 bases lying between them. In germline, CDR1 is SGHTA, CDR2 FQGTGA. The CDR3 is made up of 13 amino acids. Clones were sequenced by immunoSEQ multiplex PCR, and TCRdb holds only the in-frame ones, with some missing. The sample includes nearly 25,000 clones, over 80% of them seen just once. Concerning this clone itself: Its antigen is not identified.

Sequences were derived from CD4+ T cells from blood, sampled at baseline. This receptor was taken from a human donor with classical Hodgkin lymphoma. The chain employs TRBV7-3 and TRBJ1-2; D is perhaps TRBD1 (6 bases). The CDR3 sequence is CASSLNGGGGYTF. CDR3 DNA sequence: TGTGCCAGCAGCTTAAACGGGGGCGGTGGCTACACCTTC. The variable domain in full, with the rest retrieved from reference TRBV7-3 and TRBJ1-2, is GAGVSQTPSNKVTEKGKYVELRCDPISGHTALYWYRQSLGQGPEFLIYFQGTGAADDSGLPNDRFFAVRPEGSVSTLKIQRTERGDSAVYLCASSLNGGGGYTFGSGTRLTVV.